This entry is about one T cell receptor beta chain. This sample was taken from a study of blood T cell repertoires in COVID-19. The overall study: PBMCs, B-cell-depleted T cells, or T cells were the source of the cDNA or gDNA that made up the material.

This CDR3 comprises 14 residues. Between the trimmed V and J ends, which lost 3 bases and 2 bases, there was a span of 11 bases. The germline V gene has CDR1 LNHNV and CDR2 YYDKDF (reference sequence). Two negative PCRs, clearance, or symptom resolution characterized the recovered Cohort 3 donors. Using immunoSEQ multiplex PCR, the repertoire was profiled, and TCRdb retains in-frame clones only, with some absent. The repertoire has under 450,000 clones, less than 90% of them found once; the top ten carry just under 3%. The chain uses TRBV15 and TRBJ2-7, with a possible D match to TRBD1 (5 bases). Specimen: PBMCs or T cells enriched from blood (not recorded which). The clonotype was recovered from a woman in her twenties or thirties who had recovered from COVID-19. The CDR3 DNA reads as TGTGCCACCAGCAGTGAAAGGGGCACCTACGAGCAGTACTTC. Residues: CATSSERGTYEQYF.